One sample yielded the 14 T cell receptor beta chains listed below, sequenced in a study of tumor and adjacent non-tumor tissue in lung cancer. The library came from three nested PCR rounds adapted from ARM-PCR protocols. MiXCR was run by TCRdb on the multiplex PCR reads, yielding one entry per CDR3 protein. The data contain 200,000 to 250,000 distinct CDR3 sequences, over 55% of them seen just once; the ten biggest clones take up 25%. The template was RNA from unsorted bulk tissue. Sequenced: lung tumor tissue. These receptors were taken from a man in his fifties or sixties with non-small cell lung cancer.

This clonotype came up once. One end of the junction varies from germline; a read error may be responsible. The chain carries TRBV20-1 and TRBJ2-7; D is ambiguous. The germline V gene has CDR1 DFQATT and CDR2 SNEGSKA (reference sequence). The CDR3 runs to 15 residues. The CDR3 region has the DNA TGCTGTGCTAGAAGGTCCAGCAGGAGTCTGAAGGAGCAGTACTTC. Translated, it gives CCARRSSRSLKEQYF.

Concerning this clonotype itself: Since the CDR3 does not end with the conserved phenylalanine or tryptophan, this likely comes from a read error. This sequence joins TRBV5-6 and TRBJ1-4, with D uncertain. The CDR3 extends over 14 amino acids. CDR1 is SGHDT and CDR2 is YYEEEE in the germline V gene. The CDR3 nucleotides read TGTGCCAGCAGGTTGGTGAATATTGGTGAAAAACTGTTTTAT. Protein product: CASRLVNIGEKLFY.

The table lists this clonotype with a count of one. Sequence at one end of the junction differs from germline and may be a read error. The gene calls are TRBV29-1 and TRBJ2-1; TRBD2 might be the D (6 bases). The CDR3 totals 13 residues. The germline gives CDR1 SQVTM, CDR2 ANQGSEA. CDR3: CSFEGRQMNEQFF. The CDR3 DNA reads TGTAGCTTTGAAGGGAGGCAGATGAATGAGCAGTTCTTC.

Of note for this clonotype: A much larger clone is a single base away; this may be a read error. Because it lacks the conserved phenylalanine or tryptophan at the end, this CDR3 is likely a read error. The rearrangement uses TRBV12-3 or TRBV12-4 and TRBJ2-5; TRBD2 agrees at 8 bases. V lost 3 bases, J lost 4 bases, and 4 bases stayed unmatched. This CDR3 has 14 amino acids. The CDR3 DNA reads as TGTGCCAGCAGTTTGGCGGCGGGGGGAGAGACCCAGTACCTC. Translating gives CASSLAAGGETQYL.

In regard to this clonotype: The junction departs from germline at one end; a sequencing error may be responsible. V is TRBV6-5 and J is TRBJ1-5, with unresolved D. The CDR3 sequence is 15 residues long. The V gene's germline CDR1 is MNHEY and CDR2 SVGAGI. The CDR3 coding sequence is TGTGCCAGCAGTTCATTTGTGAATAGCAGTCAGCCCCAGCATTTT. Translated: CASSSFVNSSQPQHF.

The chain joins TRBV6-2 or TRBV6-3 to TRBJ1-1; D gene unclear. V lost 5 bases and J 7 bases, leaving 8 bases between the germline ends. Looked up from germline, CDR1 is MNHEY and CDR2 is SVGEGT. The CDR3 runs to 11 residues. DNA for the CDR3: TGTGCCAGCAGTGACGGACGTGAAGCTTTCTTT. This codes for CASSDGREAFF.

In regard to this clonotype: One end of the junction varies from germline; a read error may be responsible. The chain links TRBV11-2 to TRBJ2-1; TRBD2 matches 7 bases. The germline gives CDR1 SGHAT, CDR2 FQNNGV. The CDR3 is 16 residues long. The CDR3 DNA is TGTGTCAGCAGCGGGATCGACCGTAGCTACTGCAATGAGCAGTTCTTC. This encodes CVSSGIDRSYCNEQFF. The full variable domain, in which reference TRBV11-2 and TRBJ2-1 provide the parts outside the CDR3, is EAGVAQSPRYKIIEKRQSVAFWCNPISGHATLYWYQQILGQGPKLLIQFQNNGVVDDSQLPKDRFSAERLKGVDSTLKIQPAKLEDSAVYLCVSSGIDRSYCNEQFFGPGTRLTVL.

This clonotype was seen repeatedly, ten times or more. This sequence joins TRBV11-3 and TRBJ2-5; D gene unclear. The germline CDR1 and CDR2 sequences are SGHNT and YENEEA. The CDR3 has 13 residues. V dropped 5 bases and J dropped 1 base, with 8 bases sitting between them. Here the CDR3 reads CASSLVLQETQYF. The DNA of the CDR3 is TGTGCCAGCAGCCTGGTCCTCCAAGAGACCCAGTACTTC.

This clonotype appeared once. A much larger clone differs by one base, so this may be a read error. V gene TRBV6-5 combines with J gene TRBJ1-1; 9 bases line up with TRBD1. J gave up 13 bases and V 5 bases, and 11 bases lay outside the gene matches. The CDR3 runs to 13 residues. From germline, CDR1 is MNHEY and CDR2 SVGAGI. The DNA for the CDR3 is TGTGCCAGCAGTCAAGCCGGGACAGGGCTGGTTTTCTTT. This sequence encodes CASSQAGTGLVFF.

Details on this clonotype: With a much larger clone just one base away, this may be a read error. J is TRBJ2-3 and V is TRBV29-1, with D maybe TRBD2 (6 bases). Germline-derived CDR1 and CDR2 are SQVTM and ANQGSEA. This CDR3 has 13 amino acids. CDR3 in DNA: TGCAACGTTGCCCAGCGGGCCACAGATACGCAGTATTTT. This codes for CNVAQRATDTQYF.

This clonotype was detected ten times or more. The chain joins TRBV24-1 to TRBJ2-3; D uncertain. Trimming left V 3 bases short and J 6 bases short, with 6 bases between. The CDR3 is 12 amino acids. Per the germline V gene, CDR1 is KGHDR and CDR2 is SFDVKD. The CDR3 region is CATSDTVDTQYF. CDR3 sequence (DNA): TGTGCCACCAGTGATACAGTCGATACGCAGTATTTT.

This chain joins TRBV6-5 and TRBJ2-7; D is uncertain. Gene TRBJ2-1 matches the end of the DNA better, so the J call may be wrong. CDR1 MNHEY and CDR2 SVGAGI come from the germline V gene. This CDR3 comprises 16 residues. CDR3 amino acids: CASSYSGTNANYEQFF. The CDR3 bases are TGTGCCAGCAGTTACTCTGGTACTAACGCGAACTACGAGCAGTTCTTC.

This clonotype occurred once. Germline is not matched at one junction end, which may reflect a read error. The V gene is TRBV20-1, the J gene TRBJ1-3; D possibly corresponds to TRBD1 (6 bases). The CDR3 spans 16 residues. The germline V gene has CDR1 DFQATT and CDR2 SNEGSKA (reference sequence). This CDR3 reads CSARSGGTNSGNTIHF. DNA for the CDR3: TGCAGTGCTAGATCAGGCGGGACAAACTCTGGAAACACCATACATTTT.

Details on this clonotype: Without the conserved terminal phenylalanine or tryptophan, this CDR3 likely stems from a read error. The chain has TRBV20-1 and TRBJ1-2; no firm D call. The germline V gene encodes CDR1 DFQATT and CDR2 SNEGSKA (reference sequence). The CDR3 consists of 14 residues. V lost 6 bases, J lost 2 bases, and 16 bases lay in between. CDR3 in DNA: TGCAGTGCCGGACGGAGGGCTTACAACTATGGCTACACCTCC. Translated, it gives CSAGRRAYNYGYTS.